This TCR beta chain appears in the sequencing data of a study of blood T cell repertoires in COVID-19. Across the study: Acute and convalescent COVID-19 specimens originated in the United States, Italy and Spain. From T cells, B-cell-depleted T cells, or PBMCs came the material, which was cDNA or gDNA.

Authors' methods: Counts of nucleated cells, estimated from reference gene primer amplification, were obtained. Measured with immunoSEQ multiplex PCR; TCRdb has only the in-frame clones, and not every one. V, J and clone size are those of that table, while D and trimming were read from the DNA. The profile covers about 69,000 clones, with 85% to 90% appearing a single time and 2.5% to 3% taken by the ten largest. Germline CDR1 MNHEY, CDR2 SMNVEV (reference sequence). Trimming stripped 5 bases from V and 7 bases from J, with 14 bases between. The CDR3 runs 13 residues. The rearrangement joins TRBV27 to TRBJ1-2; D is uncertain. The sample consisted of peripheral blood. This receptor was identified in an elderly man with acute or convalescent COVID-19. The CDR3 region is CASSLTAGFGYTF. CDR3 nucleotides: TGTGCCAGCAGTCTTACCGCGGGGTTTGGCTACACCTTC.